The entry that follows covers one TCR beta chain sequence. Only in-frame clones appear in the TCRdb table, and some are missing; sequencing was by immunoSEQ multiplex PCR. The top ten hold about 0.25% of the sample, which has 75,000 or so clones, more than 85% seen once. The sample comes from a study of technical replicates of blood from a handful of donors. Germline V gene sequence: CDR1 SEHNR, CDR2 FQNEAQ (reference sequence). The V end lost 0 bases, the J end lost 0 bases, and 8 bases lay between the germline ends. The CDR3 runs to 15 residues. This TCR came from a human donor in good health. This chain links TRBV7-9 with TRBJ1-2; D uncertain. Sequencing was performed on T cells isolated from PBMCs. The CDR3 loop reads CASSLARGTNYGYTF. CDR3 coding DNA: TGTGCCAGCAGCTTAGCGAGAGGGACTAACTATGGCTACACCTTC. The full variable domain, its missing parts supplied by reference TRBV7-9 and TRBJ1-2, is DTGVSQNPRHKITKRGQNVTFRCDPISEHNRLYWYRQTLGQGPEFLTYFQNEAQLEKSRLLSDRFSAERPKGSFSTLEIQRTEQGDSAMYLCASSLARGTNYGYTFGSGTRLTVV.